The next 13 T cell receptor beta chains were all read from a single sample in a study of MAIT cells during Salmonella Paratyphi A infection. The study's findings and limits: Oligoclonal MAIT cells preferred TRBV20 and TRBV6, with usage seemingly unaffected by infection.

TCRdb analysed the 5' RACE reads with MiXCR anew, one entry per CDR3 protein. Of several hundred distinct CDR3 sequences listed, about 40% were seen once; the top ten hold approximately 66%. Time point reported: after infection, following antibiotic treatment. Flow cytometry identified and sorted MAIT cells as Valpha7.2+ CD161+ T cells. These receptors' targets are unknown. This material consisted of MAIT cells from blood, taken at the last sampling point of the challenge study. Source of these receptors: a person between 18 and 69 years old who was deliberately infected with Salmonella Paratyphi A in a paratyphoid fever challenge study.

The chain links TRBV20-1 to TRBJ2-7, with 10 bases matching TRBD2. J was trimmed by 2 bases and V by 5 bases; bases with no gene match: 9. From germline, CDR1 is DFQATT and CDR2 SNEGSKA (reference sequence). CDR3 length equals 15 residues. The CDR3 sequence: CSAAPSGRLTYEQYF. CDR3 in DNA: TGCAGTGCTGCCCCTAGCGGGAGACTGACCTACGAGCAGTACTTC.

The chain links TRBV4-2 to TRBJ2-6; 8 positions match TRBD1. The V gene's germline CDR1 is LGHNA and CDR2 YNFKEQ. The length of the CDR3 is 16 residues. V was clipped by 4 bases and J by 2 bases; unmatched bases: 4. Here the CDR3 DNA reads TGTGCCAGCAGCCCAGAACAGGGGGCTGGGGCCAACGTCCTGACTTTC. Translating gives CASSPEQGAGANVLTF.

The chain carries TRBV20-1 and TRBJ2-1, with D perhaps TRBD1 (5 bases). The CDR3 is made up of 14 amino acids. V was cut by 6 bases and J by 7 bases, with 19 bases left in between. Looked up from germline, CDR1 is DFQATT and CDR2 is SNEGSKA (reference sequence). This CDR3 is CSAPATRDMNEQFF. CDR3 DNA sequence: TGCAGTGCCCCCGCAACCAGGGATATGAATGAGCAGTTCTTC.

The CDR3 region is CSVETQGAYGYTF. CDR3 DNA: TGCAGCGTTGAAACGCAGGGGGCCTATGGCTACACCTTC. The chain links TRBV29-1 to TRBJ1-2; 8 positions match TRBD1. Losses at the gene ends were 2 bases for V and 4 bases for J; bases not matched to a gene: 3. From germline, CDR1 is SQVTM and CDR2 ANQGSEA. The CDR3 covers 13 residues.

This rearrangement joins TRBV20-1 to TRBJ2-1; TRBD2 aligns across 12 bases. The germline CDR1 and CDR2 sequences are DFQATT and SNEGSKA (reference sequence). After removal of 6 bases from V and 1 base from J, the junction contained 7 bases not matched to a gene. This CDR3 comprises 16 residues. CDR3 in DNA: TGCAGTGCCAGCAGTGGACTAGCGGGGTCCTACAATGAGCAGTTCTTC. Amino acids: CSASSGLAGSYNEQFF.

This clonotype ranks as large. The J gene is TRBJ2-1, the V gene TRBV15; TRBD2 matches at 8 bases. The V segment lost 1 base and the J segment 8 bases; nucleotides outside the gene matches: 4. Germline V gene data show CDR1 as LNHNV and CDR2 as YYDKDF (reference sequence). The CDR3 spans 14 residues. In DNA form, the CDR3 reads TGTGCCACCAGCAGAGGACTAGCGACAGATGAGCAGTTCTTC. Translation gives CATSRGLATDEQFF. Full variable domain (outside the CDR3, taken from reference TRBV15 and TRBJ2-1): DAMVIQNPRYQVTQFGKPVTLSCSQTLNHNVMYWYQQKSSQAPKLLFHYYDKDFNNEADTPDNFQSRRPNTSFCFLDIRSPGLGDTAMYLCATSRGLATDEQFFGPGTRLTVL.

This clonotype is hyperexpanded in the sample. The chain uses TRBV20-1 and TRBJ1-5, with 8 bases that match TRBD1. V was pared by 0 bases and J by 6 bases, with 4 bases of the junction left unmatched. CDR3 length: 14 amino acids. Germline values: CDR1 DFQATT, CDR2 SNEGSKA (reference sequence). The CDR3 nucleotides are TGCAGTGCTAGAGATGGGACAGGTTTTCAGCCCCAGCATTTT. It yields the protein CSARDGTGFQPQHF.

In its sample, this clonotype ranks as medium-sized. The genes are TRBV6-1 and TRBJ2-2; 7 bases line up with TRBD2. CDR3 length equals 15 residues. With V trimmed by 6 bases and J by 6 bases, 10 bases remained unmatched. In germline, CDR1 is MNHNS, CDR2 SASEGT. CDR3 sequence: CASSPDLGGAGELFF. The CDR3 nucleotides read TGTGCCAGCAGCCCCGACCTGGGAGGGGCCGGGGAGCTGTTTTTT.

The chain links TRBV20-1 to TRBJ2-6; 11 bases align to TRBD2. The V and J ends lost 1 base and 0 bases, in that order; junction bases with no gene match: 2. CDR3 length: 17 amino acids. Looked up from germline, CDR1 is DFQATT and CDR2 is SNEGSKA (reference sequence). The CDR3 DNA follows: TGCAGTGCTAGAGCGACTAGCGGGATCTCTGGGGCCAACGTCCTGACTTTC. This codes for CSARATSGISGANVLTF.

The V gene is TRBV5-6, the J gene TRBJ2-7; D unclear. Germline V CDR1 and CDR2: SGHDT, YYEEEE. Trimming took 1 base from V and 7 from J, leaving 9 bases between them. CDR3 size: 12 residues. CDR3 DNA: TGTGCCAGCAGCTTGATGGACGTGGAGCAGTACTTC. Its translation: CASSLMDVEQYF.

Remarks on this clonotype: Since a much larger clone is just one base distant, this may be a read error. The chain recombines TRBV7-6 with TRBJ2-2; D not resolved. The CDR3 contains 12 residues. CDR1 and CDR2 (germline): SGHVS, FNYEAQ. The CDR3 reads CASSLRTEELFF. CDR3 coding DNA: TGTGCCAGCAGCTTAAGGACCGAGGAGCTGTTTTTT.

This clonotype was counted a few times. The J gene is TRBJ2-2, the V gene TRBV21-1; TRBD2, as called in the table, went unchecked against the DNA. TRBV21-1 is a pseudogene segment. CDR3 length: 20 amino acids. DNA for the CDR3: TGTGCCAGCAGCCAGCAACACACAGGGACTAGCGGGCAGAACACCGGGGAGCTGTTTTTT. The encoded protein is CASSQQHTGTSGQNTGELFF.

The chain carries TRBV6-1 and TRBJ2-2, with D possibly TRBD2 on 6 matching bases. Germline assignment: CDR1 MNHNS and CDR2 SASEGT. V shed 4 bases and J shed 3 bases, with 21 bases lying between them. The CDR3 contains 18 residues. CDR3 nucleotide sequence: TGTGCCAGCAGTGCTAGAGATCAGGGAGGCGGAGACACCGGGGAGCTGTTTTTT. This sequence encodes CASSARDQGGGDTGELFF.